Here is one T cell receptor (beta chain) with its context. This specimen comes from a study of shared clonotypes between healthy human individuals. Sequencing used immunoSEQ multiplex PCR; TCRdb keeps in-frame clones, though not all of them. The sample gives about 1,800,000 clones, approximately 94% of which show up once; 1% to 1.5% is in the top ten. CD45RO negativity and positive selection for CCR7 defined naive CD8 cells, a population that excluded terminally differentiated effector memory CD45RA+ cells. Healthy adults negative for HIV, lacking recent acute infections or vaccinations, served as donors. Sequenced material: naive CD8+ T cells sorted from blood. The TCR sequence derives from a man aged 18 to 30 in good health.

The CDR3 here is CASSYSESIEQFF. Here the CDR3 DNA reads TGTGCCAGCAGTTACTCGGAATCAATCGAGCAGTTCTTC. This rearrangement joins TRBV6-5 to TRBJ2-1; no reliable D call. V was clipped by 0 bases and J by 10 bases, with 10 bases between them. This CDR3 region has 13 residues. The V gene's germline CDR1 is MNHEY and CDR2 SVGAGI.